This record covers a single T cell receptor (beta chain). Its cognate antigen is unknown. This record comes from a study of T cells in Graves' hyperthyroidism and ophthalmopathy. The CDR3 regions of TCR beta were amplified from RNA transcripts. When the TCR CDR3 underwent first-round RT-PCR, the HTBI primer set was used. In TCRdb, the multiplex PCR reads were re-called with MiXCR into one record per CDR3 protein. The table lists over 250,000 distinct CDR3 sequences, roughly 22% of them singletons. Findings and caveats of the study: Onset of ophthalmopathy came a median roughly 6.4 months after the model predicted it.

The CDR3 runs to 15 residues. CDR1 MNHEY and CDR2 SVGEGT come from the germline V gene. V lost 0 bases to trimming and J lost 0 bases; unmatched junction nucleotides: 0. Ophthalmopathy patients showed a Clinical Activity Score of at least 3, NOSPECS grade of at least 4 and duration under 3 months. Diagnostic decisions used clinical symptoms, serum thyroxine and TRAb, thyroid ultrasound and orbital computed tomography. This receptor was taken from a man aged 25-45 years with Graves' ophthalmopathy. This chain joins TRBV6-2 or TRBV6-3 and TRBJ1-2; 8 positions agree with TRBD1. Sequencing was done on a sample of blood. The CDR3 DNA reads TGTGCCAGCAGTTACTCGGGACAGGCTAACTATGGCTACACCTTC. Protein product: CASSYSGQANYGYTF.